This section outlines one TCR beta chain sequence together with its context. What it binds is not known. This sample is drawn from a study of blood T cells in healthy people across ages. Study outcomes and limitations: Fewer expanded clones and more diversity marked long-lived versus aged donors. A roughly linear fall in TCR beta diversity per million T cells was seen with increasing age.

A J-beta primer mix and a sample-barcoded 5' primer were used in a second PCR of about 7 to 12 cycles. Each of the samples gave a minimum of 2.5 million paired-end reads that contained CDR3. One entry per CDR3 protein results from TCRdb running MiXCR on the 5' RACE reads. The repertoire consists of over 1.5 million distinct CDR3 sequences, with around half occurring once and the leading ten covering over 2%. Sequences were obtained from blood. This TCR was sampled from a woman in her 40s in good health.

In nucleotides, the CDR3 is TGTGCCAGCAGCCCGTTAGTGGCTAGCGGGGTTATCGGTGAGCAGTACTTC. It is translated as CASSPLVASGVIGEQYF. This chain connects TRBV12-3 or TRBV12-4 to TRBJ2-5, with TRBD2 identical over 9 bases. V lost 6 bases and J lost 11; bases outside the gene matches: 22. The length of the CDR3 is 17 residues.